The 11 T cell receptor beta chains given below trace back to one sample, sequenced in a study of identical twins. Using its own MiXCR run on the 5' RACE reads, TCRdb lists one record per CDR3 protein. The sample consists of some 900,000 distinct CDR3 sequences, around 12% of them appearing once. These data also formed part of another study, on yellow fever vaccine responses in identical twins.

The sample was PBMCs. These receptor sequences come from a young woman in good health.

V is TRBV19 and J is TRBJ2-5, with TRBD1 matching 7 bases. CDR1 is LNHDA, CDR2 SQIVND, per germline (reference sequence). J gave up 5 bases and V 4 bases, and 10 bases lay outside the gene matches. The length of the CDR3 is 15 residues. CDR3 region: CASSTGDSKGETQYF. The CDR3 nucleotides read TGTGCCAGTAGTACCGGGGACAGTAAAGGGGAGACCCAGTACTTC.

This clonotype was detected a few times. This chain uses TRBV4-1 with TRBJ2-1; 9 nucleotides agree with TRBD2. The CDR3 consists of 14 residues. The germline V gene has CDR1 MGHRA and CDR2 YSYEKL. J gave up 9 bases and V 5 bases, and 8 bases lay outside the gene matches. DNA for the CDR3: TGCGCCAGCAGCGGTAGTAGCGGGAGCTTTGAGCAGTTCTTC. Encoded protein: CASSGSSGSFEQFF.

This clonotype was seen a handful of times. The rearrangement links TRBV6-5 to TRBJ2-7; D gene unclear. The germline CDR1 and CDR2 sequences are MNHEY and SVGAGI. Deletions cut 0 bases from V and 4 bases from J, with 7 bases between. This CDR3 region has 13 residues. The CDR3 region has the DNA TGTGCCAGCAGTTACTCCGTAGGGTACGAGCAGTACTTC. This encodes CASSYSVGYEQYF.

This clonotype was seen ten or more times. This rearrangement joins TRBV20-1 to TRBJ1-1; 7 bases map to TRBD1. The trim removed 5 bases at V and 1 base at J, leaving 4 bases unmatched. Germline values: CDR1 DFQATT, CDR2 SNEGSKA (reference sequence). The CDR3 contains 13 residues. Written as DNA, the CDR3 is TGCAGTGCTCGACAGGGCCAGAACACTGAAGCTTTCTTT. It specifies CSARQGQNTEAFF.

The CDR3 coding sequence is TGTGCCACCAGTGATTTGCACCAGGTGTCAAAAGATGAGCAGTTCTTC. It translates to CATSDLHQVSKDEQFF. The chain has TRBV24-1 and TRBJ2-1; D not resolved. This CDR3 region has 16 residues. Germline CDR1 KGHDR, CDR2 SFDVKD. V dropped 0 bases and J dropped 8 bases, with 16 bases sitting between them.

The CDR3 protein is CASKGPLGETQYF. The DNA of the CDR3 is TGTGCCAGCAAGGGGCCTTTAGGGGAGACCCAGTACTTC. V gene TRBV3-1 combines with J gene TRBJ2-5, with D maybe TRBD1 (5 bases). CDR3 size: 13 residues. The ends were cut back, 7 bases at V and 5 bases at J, with 14 bases in the middle. The V gene's germline CDR1 is LGHDT and CDR2 YNNKEL (reference sequence).

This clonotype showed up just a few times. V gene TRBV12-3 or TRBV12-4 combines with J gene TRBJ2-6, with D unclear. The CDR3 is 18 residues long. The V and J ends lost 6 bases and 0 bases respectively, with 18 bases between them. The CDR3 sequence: CASSPARQILSGANVLTF. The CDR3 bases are TGTGCCAGCAGCCCAGCCCGCCAGATCCTCTCTGGGGCCAACGTCCTGACTTTC.

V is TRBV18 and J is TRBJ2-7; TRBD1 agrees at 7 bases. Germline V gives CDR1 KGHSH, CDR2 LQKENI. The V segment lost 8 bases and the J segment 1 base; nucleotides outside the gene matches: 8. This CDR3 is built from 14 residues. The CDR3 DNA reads TGTGCCAGCACCGGACAGGACCCTTCCTACGAGCAGTACTTC. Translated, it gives CASTGQDPSYEQYF.

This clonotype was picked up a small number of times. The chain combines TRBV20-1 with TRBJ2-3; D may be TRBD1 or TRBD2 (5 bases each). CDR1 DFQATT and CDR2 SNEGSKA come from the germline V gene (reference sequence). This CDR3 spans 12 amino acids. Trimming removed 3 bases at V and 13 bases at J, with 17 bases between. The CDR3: CSASKGTELKYF. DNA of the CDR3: TGCAGTGCTAGTAAGGGGACCGAGTTAAAGTATTTT.

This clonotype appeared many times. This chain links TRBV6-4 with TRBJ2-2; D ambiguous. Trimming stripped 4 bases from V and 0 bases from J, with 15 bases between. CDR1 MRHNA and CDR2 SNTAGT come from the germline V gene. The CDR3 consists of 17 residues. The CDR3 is CASSGLPHAPNTGELFF. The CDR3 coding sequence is TGTGCCAGCAGTGGTTTACCCCACGCCCCGAACACCGGGGAGCTGTTTTTT.

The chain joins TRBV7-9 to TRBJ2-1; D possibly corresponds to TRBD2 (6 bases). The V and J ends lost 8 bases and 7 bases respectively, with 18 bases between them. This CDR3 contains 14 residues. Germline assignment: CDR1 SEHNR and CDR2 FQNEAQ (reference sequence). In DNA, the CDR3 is TGTGCCAGCTATCTGGCGGGATCTGAGAATGAGCAGTTCTTC. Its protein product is CASYLAGSENEQFF.